The 3 T cell receptor beta chains below were found in one sample sequenced in a study of CD8 T cells in Susac syndrome. Reverse transcription of 0.5 to 1 ug RNA was performed with random hexamers. TCRdb redid the calling of the immunoSEQ multiplex PCR reads with MiXCR, one entry per CDR3 protein. The sample contains about 130,000 distinct CDR3 sequences, 85% to 95% of which appear only once. Sample: CD8+ T cells from PBMCs. The receptors shown here come from a human donor with multiple sclerosis.

This clonotype was seen a single time. Here the CDR3 reads CASKAGVYSYNEQFF. The CDR3 region has the DNA TGTGCCAGCAAGGCGGGGGTTTACTCCTACAATGAGCAGTTCTTC. The chain has TRBV6-6 and TRBJ2-1, with 7 bases aligning to TRBD2. The CDR3 contains 15 residues. Germline loops: CDR1 MNHNY, CDR2 SVGAGI (reference sequence). Trimming removed 7 bases from V and 0 bases from J; junction bases left unmatched: 6.

The chain employs TRBV28 and TRBJ2-2; D may be TRBD1 (5 bases). V lost 6 bases and J 6 bases, leaving 14 bases between the germline ends. Germline V gene lookup returns CDR1 MDHEN and CDR2 SYDVKM. CDR3 length equals 14 residues. Here the CDR3 reads CASRPVWGAGELFF. The CDR3 bases are TGTGCCAGCAGACCCGTGTGGGGCGCCGGGGAGCTGTTTTTT.

The chain recombines TRBV7-6 with TRBJ1-3, with a possible D match to TRBD1 (5 bases). Germline CDR1 SGHVS, CDR2 FNYEAQ. The CDR3 contains 13 residues. Trimming shortened V by 4 bases and J by 6 bases, and 10 bases separated the two germline ends. CDR3 sequence reads: CASSSRDKNTIYF. CDR3 bases: TGTGCCAGCAGCTCCAGGGATAAAAACACCATATATTTT.